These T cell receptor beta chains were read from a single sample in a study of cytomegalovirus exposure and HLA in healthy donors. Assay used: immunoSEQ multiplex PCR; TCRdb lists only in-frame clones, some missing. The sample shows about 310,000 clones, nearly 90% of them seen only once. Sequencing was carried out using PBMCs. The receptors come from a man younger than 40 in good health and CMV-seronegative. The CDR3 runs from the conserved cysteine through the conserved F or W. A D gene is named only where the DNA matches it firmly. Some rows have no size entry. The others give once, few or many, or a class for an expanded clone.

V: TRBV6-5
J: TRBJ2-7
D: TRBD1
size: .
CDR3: CASRDRALSYEQYF
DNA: TGTGCCAGCCGAGACAGGGCTCTCTCCTACGAGCAGTACTTC

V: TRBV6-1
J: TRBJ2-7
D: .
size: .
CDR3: CASEGRVSYEQYF
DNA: TGTGCCAGTGAAGGCAGGGTTTCCTACGAGCAGTACTTC

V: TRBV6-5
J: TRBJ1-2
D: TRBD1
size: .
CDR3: CASSYSSGTGISYTF
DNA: TGTGCCAGCAGTTACTCCTCCGGGACAGGAATAAGCTACACCTTC

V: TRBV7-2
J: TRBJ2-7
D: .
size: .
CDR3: CASSLVWGAYEQYF
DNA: TGTGCCAGCAGCTTAGTTTGGGGGGCCTACGAGCAGTACTTC

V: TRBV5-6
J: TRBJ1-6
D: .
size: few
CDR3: CASSLYQGISSPLHF
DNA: TGTGCCAGCAGCTTGTATCAGGGGATAAGTTCACCCCTCCACTTT

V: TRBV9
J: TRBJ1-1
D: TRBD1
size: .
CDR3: CASSARQGGSGEAFF
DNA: TGTGCCAGCAGCGCCCGACAGGGTGGATCTGGCGAAGCTTTCTTT

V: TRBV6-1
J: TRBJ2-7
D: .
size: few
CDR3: CASSVGGTAEDF
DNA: TGTGCCAGCAGTGTTGGTGGGACTGCCGAGGACTTC

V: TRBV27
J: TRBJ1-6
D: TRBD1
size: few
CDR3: CASSSYRGPLHF
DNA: TGTGCCAGCAGTTCCTACAGGGGCCCCCTCCACTTT

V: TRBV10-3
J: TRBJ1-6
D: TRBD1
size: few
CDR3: CAISTGGAYNSPLHF
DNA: TGTGCCATCAGTACAGGGGGCGCCTATAATTCACCCCTCCACTTT

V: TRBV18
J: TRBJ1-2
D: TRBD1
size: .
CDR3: CASSPRRTGWDGYTF
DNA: TGTGCCAGCTCACCCCGAAGGACAGGGTGGGATGGCTACACCTTC

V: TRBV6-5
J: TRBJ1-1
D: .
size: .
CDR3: CASRGGMNTEAFF
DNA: TGTGCCAGCAGGGGGGGAATGAACACTGAAGCTTTCTTT

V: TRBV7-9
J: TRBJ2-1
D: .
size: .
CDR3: CASSGDWDEQFF
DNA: TGTGCCAGCAGCGGCGACTGGGATGAGCAGTTCTTC

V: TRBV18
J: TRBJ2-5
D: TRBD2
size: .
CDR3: CASSPPGLAGGQETQYF
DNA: TGTGCCAGCTCACCTCCCGGACTAGCGGGGGGCCAAGAGACCCAGTACTTC

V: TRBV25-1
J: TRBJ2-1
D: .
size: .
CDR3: CASSEQGFRNEQFF
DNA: TGTGCCAGCAGTGAACAGGGTTTTAGGAATGAGCAGTTCTTC

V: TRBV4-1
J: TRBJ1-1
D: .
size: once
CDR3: CASSHATTVNTEAFF
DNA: TGCGCCAGCAGCCATGCAACGACAGTGAACACTGAAGCTTTCTTT

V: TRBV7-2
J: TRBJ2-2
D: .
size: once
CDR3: CASSLSSGNAGELFF
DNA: TGTGCCAGCAGCTTATCCTCGGGGAACGCCGGGGAGCTGTTTTTT

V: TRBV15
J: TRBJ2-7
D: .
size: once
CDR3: CATSRVPSSYEQYF
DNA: TGTGCCACCAGCAGAGTCCCGAGCTCCTACGAGCAGTACTTC

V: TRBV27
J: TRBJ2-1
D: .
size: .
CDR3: CASTNGQQGYNEQFF
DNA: TGTGCCAGCACCAACGGACAGCAGGGCTACAATGAGCAGTTCTTC

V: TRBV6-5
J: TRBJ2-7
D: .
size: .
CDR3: CASSYSDSSYEQYF
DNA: TGTGCCAGCAGTTACTCGGACAGTTCCTACGAGCAGTACTTC

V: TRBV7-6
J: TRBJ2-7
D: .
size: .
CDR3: CASSFAPAGTGGHEQYF
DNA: TGTGCCAGCAGCTTTGCTCCCGCCGGGACTGGTGGTCACGAGCAGTACTTC

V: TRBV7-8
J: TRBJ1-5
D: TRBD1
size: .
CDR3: CASSAGTDQIGSNQPQHF
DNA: TGTGCCAGCAGCGCCGGGACAGACCAAATCGGGAGCAATCAGCCCCAGCATTTT

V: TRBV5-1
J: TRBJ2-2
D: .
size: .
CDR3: CASNPVFPGKSNTGELFF
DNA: TGCGCCAGCAACCCCGTTTTCCCGGGGAAATCGAACACCGGGGAGCTGTTTTTT

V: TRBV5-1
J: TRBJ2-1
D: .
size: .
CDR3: CASSLEIQSYNEQFF
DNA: TGCGCCAGCAGCCTGGAGATACAGAGTTACAATGAGCAGTTCTTC

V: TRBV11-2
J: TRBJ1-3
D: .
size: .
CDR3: CASSPRTPSGNTIYF
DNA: TGTGCCAGCAGCCCCCGGACACCCTCTGGAAACACCATATATTTT